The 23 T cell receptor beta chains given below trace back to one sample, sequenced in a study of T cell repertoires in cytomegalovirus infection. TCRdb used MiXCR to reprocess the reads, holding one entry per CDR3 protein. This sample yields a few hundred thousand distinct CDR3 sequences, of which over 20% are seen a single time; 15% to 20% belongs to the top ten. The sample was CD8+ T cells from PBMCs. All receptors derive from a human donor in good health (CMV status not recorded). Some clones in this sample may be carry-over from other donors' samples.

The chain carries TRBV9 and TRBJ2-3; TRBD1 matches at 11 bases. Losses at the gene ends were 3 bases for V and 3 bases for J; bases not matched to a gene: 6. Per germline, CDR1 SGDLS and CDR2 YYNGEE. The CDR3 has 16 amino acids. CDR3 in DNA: TGTGCCAGCAGCGCTTGGACAGGGGGCGGGACAGATACGCAGTATTTT. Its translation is CASSAWTGGGTDTQYF.

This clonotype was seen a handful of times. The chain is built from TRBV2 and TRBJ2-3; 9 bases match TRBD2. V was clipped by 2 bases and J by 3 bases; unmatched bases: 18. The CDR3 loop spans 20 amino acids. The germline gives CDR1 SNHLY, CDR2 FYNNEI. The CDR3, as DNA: TGTGCCAGCAGTGAATATGTAGCGGGGGTAGCCTTACTCCAAACAGATACGCAGTATTTT. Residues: CASSEYVAGVALLQTDTQYF.

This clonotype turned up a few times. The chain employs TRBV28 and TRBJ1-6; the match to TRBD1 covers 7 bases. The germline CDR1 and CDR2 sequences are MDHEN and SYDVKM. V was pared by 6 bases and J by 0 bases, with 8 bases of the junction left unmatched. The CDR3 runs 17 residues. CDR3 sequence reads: CASSLLGQSSYNSPLHF. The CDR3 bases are TGTGCCAGCAGCTTGCTGGGACAGAGCTCCTATAATTCACCCCTCCACTTT.

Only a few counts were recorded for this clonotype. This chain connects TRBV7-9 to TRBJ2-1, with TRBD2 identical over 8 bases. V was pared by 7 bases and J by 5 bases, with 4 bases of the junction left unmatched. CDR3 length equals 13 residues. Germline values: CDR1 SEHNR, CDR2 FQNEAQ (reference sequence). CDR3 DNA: TGTGCCAGCACCCTACTAGCGGACAATGAGCAGTTCTTC. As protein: CASTLLADNEQFF.

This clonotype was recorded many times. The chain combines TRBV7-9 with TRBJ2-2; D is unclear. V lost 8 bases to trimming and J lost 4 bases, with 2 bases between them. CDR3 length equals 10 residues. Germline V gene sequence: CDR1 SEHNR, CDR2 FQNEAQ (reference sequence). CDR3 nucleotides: TGTGCCAGCTTCACCGGGGAGCTGTTTTTT. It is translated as CASFTGELFF.

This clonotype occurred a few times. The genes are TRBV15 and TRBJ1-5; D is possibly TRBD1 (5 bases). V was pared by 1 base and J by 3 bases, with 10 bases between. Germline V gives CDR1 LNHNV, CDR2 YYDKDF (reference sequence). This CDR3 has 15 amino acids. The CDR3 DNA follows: TGTGCCACCAGCAGAGGAATGGACACCAATCAGCCCCAGCATTTT. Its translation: CATSRGMDTNQPQHF.

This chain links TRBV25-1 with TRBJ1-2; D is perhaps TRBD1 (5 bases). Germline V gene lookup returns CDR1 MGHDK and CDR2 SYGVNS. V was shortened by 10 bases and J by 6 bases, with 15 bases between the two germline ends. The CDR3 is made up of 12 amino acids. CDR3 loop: CATHFEGNGYTF. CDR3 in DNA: TGTGCCACCCACTTCGAGGGGAATGGCTACACCTTC.

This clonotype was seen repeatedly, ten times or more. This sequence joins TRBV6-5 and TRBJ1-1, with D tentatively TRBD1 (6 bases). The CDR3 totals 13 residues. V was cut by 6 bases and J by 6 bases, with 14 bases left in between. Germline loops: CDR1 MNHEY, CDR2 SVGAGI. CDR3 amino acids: CASRFSRGAEAFF. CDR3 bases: TGTGCCAGCAGATTCTCTAGGGGGGCTGAAGCTTTCTTT.

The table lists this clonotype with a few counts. CDR3 coding DNA: TGTGCCAGGACCAAGCGACAGCAGACGCCGGATACGCAGTATTTT. It is translated as CARTKRQQTPDTQYF. The chain recombines TRBV2 with TRBJ2-3; D might be TRBD1 (5 bases). The CDR3 has 15 residues. Trimming removed 9 bases from V and 6 bases from J, with 22 bases in between. CDR1 and CDR2 from the germline V gene are SNHLY and FYNNEI.

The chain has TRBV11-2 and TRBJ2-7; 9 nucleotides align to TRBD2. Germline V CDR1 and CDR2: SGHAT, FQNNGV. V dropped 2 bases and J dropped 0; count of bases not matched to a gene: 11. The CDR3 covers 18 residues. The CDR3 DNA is TGTGCCAGCAGCTTAACGTCGAGAGGTAGCGGGAGCTCCTACGAGCAGTACTTC. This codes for CASSLTSRGSGSSYEQYF.

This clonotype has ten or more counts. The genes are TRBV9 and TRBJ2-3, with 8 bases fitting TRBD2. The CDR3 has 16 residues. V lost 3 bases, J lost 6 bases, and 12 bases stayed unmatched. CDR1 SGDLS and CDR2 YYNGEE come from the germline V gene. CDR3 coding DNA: TGTGCCAGCAGCGCCCTTGTAGCGGGGAGCAGGGATACGCAGTATTTT. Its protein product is CASSALVAGSRDTQYF.

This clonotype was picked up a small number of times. CDR3 nucleotide sequence: TGTGCCAGCAGTTTAGGGGCCCGGGATACGCAGTATTTT. Protein: CASSLGARDTQYF. The chain is built from TRBV12-3 or TRBV12-4 and TRBJ2-3; D gene unclear. The length of the CDR3 is 13 residues. The ends were cut back, 1 base at V and 6 bases at J, with 8 bases in the middle.

CDR3 residues: CASSSSGRRATNEKLFF. In DNA form, the CDR3 reads TGTGCCAGCAGCTCCTCAGGCAGACGGGCTACTAATGAAAAACTGTTTTTT. The V gene is TRBV7-9, the J gene TRBJ1-4; D call uncertain. The ends were cut back, 4 bases at V and 2 bases at J, with 17 bases in the middle. There are 17 residues in the CDR3. Germline V gene sequence: CDR1 SEHNR, CDR2 FQNEAQ (reference sequence).

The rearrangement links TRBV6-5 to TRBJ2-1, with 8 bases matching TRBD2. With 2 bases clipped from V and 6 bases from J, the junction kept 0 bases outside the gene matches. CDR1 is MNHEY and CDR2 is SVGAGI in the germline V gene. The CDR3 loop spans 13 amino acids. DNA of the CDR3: TGTGCCAGCAGTTACGCGGGGGGCAATGAGCAGTTCTTC. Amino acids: CASSYAGGNEQFF.

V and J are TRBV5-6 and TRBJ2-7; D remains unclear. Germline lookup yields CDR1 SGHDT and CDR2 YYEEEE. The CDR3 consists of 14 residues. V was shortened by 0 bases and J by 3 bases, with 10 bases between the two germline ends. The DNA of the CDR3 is TGTGCCAGCAGCTTGGCCCAGGAAAACTACGAGCAGTACTTC. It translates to CASSLAQENYEQYF.

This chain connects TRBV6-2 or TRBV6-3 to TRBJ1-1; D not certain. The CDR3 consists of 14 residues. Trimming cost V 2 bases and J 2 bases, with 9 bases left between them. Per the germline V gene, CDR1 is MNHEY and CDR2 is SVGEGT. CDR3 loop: CASSYGVSNTEAFF. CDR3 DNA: TGTGCCAGCAGTTACGGAGTTTCCAACACTGAAGCTTTCTTT.

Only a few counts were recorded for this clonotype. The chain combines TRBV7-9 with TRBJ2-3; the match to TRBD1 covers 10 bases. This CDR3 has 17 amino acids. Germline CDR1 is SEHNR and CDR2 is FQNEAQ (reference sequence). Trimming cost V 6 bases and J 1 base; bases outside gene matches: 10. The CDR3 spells CASSPPTGGIGTDTQYF. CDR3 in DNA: TGTGCCAGCAGTCCTCCGACAGGGGGCATCGGCACAGATACGCAGTATTTT.

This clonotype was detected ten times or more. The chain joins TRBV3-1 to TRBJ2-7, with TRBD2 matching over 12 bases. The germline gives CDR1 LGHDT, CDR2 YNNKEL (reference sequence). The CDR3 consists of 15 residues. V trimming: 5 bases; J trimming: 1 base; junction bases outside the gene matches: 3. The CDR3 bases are TGTGCCAGCAGCTCCGGACTAGCGGGGTCCTACGAGCAGTACTTC. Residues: CASSSGLAGSYEQYF.

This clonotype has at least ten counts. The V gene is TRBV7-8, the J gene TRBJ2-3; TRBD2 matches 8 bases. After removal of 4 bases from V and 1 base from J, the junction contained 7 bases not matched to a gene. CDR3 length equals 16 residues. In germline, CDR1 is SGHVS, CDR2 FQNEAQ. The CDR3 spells CASSYSSGAGTDTQYF. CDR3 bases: TGTGCCAGCAGCTACAGTAGCGGGGCGGGCACAGATACGCAGTATTTT. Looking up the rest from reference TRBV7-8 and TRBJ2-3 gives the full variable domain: GAGVSQSPRYKVAKRGQDVALRCDPISGHVSLFWYQQALGQGPEFLTYFQNEAQLDKSGLPSDRFFAERPEGSVSTLKIQRTQQEDSAVYLCASSYSSGAGTDTQYFGPGTRLTVL.

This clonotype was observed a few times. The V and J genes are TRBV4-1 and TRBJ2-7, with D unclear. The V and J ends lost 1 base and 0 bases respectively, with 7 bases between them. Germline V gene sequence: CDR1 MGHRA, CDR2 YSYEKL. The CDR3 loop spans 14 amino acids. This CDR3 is CASSQAASSYEQYF. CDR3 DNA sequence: TGCGCCAGCAGCCAAGCAGCTAGCTCCTACGAGCAGTACTTC.

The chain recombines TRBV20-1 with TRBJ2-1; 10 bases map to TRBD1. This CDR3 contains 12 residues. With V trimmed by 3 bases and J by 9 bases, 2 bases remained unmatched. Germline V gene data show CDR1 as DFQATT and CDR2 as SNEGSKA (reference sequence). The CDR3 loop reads CSARGQGTEQFF. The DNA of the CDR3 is TGCAGTGCTAGGGGACAGGGGACTGAGCAGTTCTTC.

Written as DNA, the CDR3 is TGTGCCAGCAGGGTGCTGGACAGTGACTATGGCTACACCTTC. It encodes CASRVLDSDYGYTF. This chain connects TRBV7-9 to TRBJ1-2; possible D gene TRBD1, 6 bases. The CDR3 is 14 amino acids. Trimming removed 6 bases from V and 3 bases from J, with 14 bases in between. Germline V CDR1 and CDR2: SEHNR, FQNEAQ (reference sequence).

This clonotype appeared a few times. CDR3 nucleotide sequence: TGTGCCAGCAGCCCGGGACAGTGGAACTATGGCTACACCTTC. Its protein product is CASSPGQWNYGYTF. The chain carries TRBV5-4 and TRBJ1-2; 7 positions match TRBD1. With V trimmed by 4 bases and J by 2 bases, 5 bases remained unmatched. The CDR3 has 14 residues. Germline V CDR1 and CDR2: SGHNT, YYREEE (reference sequence).